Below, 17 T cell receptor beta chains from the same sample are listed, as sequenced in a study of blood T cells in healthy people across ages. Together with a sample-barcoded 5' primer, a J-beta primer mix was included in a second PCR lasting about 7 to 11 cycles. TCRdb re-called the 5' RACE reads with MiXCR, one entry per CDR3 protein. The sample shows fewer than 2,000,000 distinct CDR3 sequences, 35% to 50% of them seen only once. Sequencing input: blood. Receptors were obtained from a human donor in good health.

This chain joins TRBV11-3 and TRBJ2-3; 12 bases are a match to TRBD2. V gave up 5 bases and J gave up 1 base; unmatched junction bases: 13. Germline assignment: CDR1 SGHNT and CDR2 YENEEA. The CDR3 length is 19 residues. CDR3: CASSHSSGGADPRTDTQYF. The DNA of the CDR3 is TGTGCCAGCAGCCATTCTAGCGGGGGGGCCGATCCGCGCACAGATACGCAGTATTTT.

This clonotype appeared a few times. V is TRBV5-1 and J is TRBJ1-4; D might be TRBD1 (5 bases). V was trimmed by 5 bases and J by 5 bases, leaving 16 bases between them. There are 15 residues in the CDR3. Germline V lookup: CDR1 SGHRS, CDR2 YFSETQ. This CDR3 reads CASSSTTDTNEKLFF. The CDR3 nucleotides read TGCGCCAGCAGTTCAACGACAGATACCAATGAAAAACTGTTTTTT.

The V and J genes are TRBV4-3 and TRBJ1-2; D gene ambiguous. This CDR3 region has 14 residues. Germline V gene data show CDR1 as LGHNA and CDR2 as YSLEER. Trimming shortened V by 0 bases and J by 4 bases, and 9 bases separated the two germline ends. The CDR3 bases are TGCGCCAGCAGCCAAGATTCAGCTTCCTATGGCTACACCTTC. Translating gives CASSQDSASYGYTF.

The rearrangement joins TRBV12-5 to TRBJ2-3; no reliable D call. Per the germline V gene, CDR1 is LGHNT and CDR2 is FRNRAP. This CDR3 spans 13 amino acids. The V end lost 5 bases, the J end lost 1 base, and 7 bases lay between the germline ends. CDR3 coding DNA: TGTGCTAGTGGTCCCCCGGGCACAGATACGCAGTATTTT. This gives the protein CASGPPGTDTQYF.

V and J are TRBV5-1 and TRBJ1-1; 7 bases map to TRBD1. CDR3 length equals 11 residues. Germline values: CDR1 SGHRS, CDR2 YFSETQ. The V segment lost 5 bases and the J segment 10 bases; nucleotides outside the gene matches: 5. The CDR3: CASRLQGIAFF. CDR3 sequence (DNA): TGCGCCAGCAGACTACAGGGGATAGCTTTCTTT.

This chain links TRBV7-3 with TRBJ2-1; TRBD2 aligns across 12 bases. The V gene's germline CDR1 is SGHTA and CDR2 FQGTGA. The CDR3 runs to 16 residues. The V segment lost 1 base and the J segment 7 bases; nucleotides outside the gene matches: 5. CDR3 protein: CASSLKALAGGNEQFF. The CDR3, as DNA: TGTGCCAGCAGCTTAAAGGCCCTAGCGGGGGGGAATGAGCAGTTCTTC.

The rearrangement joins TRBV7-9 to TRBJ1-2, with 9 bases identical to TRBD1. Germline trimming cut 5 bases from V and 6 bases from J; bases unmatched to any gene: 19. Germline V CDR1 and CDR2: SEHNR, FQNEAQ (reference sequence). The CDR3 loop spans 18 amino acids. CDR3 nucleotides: TGTGCCAGCAGCCTCGAACCCAGGATAAGGACAGGGGTCCATGGCTACACCTTC. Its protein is CASSLEPRIRTGVHGYTF.

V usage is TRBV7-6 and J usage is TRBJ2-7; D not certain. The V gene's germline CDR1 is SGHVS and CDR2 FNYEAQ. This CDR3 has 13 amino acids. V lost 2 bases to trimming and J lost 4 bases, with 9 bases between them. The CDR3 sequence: CASSLSIRYEQYF. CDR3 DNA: TGTGCCAGCAGCTTATCTATACGTTACGAGCAGTACTTC. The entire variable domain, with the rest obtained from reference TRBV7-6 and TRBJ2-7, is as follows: GAGVSQSPRYKVTKRGQDVALRCDPISGHVSLYWYRQALGQGPEFLTYFNYEAQQDKSGLPNDRFSAERPEGSISTLTIQRTEQRDSAMYRCASSLSIRYEQYFGPGTRLTVT.

The CDR3 nucleotides read TGTGCCAGCAGTCCTGATAAGGGGGGGTGGGAGACCCAGTACTTC. It encodes CASSPDKGGWETQYF. The chain employs TRBV6-1 and TRBJ2-7; D may be TRBD2 (7 bases). The DNA end lines up better with TRBJ2-5; the J call may be wrong. The germline V gene encodes CDR1 MNHNS and CDR2 SASEGT. The CDR3 covers 15 residues.

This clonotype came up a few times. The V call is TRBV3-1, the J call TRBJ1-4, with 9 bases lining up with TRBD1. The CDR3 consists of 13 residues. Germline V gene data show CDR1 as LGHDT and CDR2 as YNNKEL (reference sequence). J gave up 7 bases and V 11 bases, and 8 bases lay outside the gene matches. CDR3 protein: CAVTGGVGEKLFF. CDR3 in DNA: TGTGCCGTCACAGGGGGCGTTGGTGAAAAACTGTTTTTT.

The CDR3 spells CAIRDEIRGWTQYF. In nucleotides, the CDR3 is TGTGCCATCAGGGACGAAATACGGGGATGGACCCAGTACTTC. The chain combines TRBV10-3 with TRBJ2-7, with D maybe TRBD2 (5 bases). The DNA end is more similar to TRBJ2-5, so the J call may be wrong. The CDR3 runs 14 residues. Germline CDR1 ENHRY, CDR2 SYGVKD.

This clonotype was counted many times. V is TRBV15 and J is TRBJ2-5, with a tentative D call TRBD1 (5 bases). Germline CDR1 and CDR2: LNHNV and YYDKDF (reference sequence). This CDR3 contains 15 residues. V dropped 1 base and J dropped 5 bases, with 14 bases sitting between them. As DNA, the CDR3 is TGTGCCACCAGCAGAGGTTGGGGCATCGGGGAGACCCAGTACTTC. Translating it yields CATSRGWGIGETQYF.

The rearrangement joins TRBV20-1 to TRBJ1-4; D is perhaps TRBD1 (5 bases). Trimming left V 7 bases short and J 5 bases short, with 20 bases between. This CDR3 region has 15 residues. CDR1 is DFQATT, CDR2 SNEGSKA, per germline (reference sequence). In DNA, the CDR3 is TGCAGTGATAGTCCCTCCGGCAGGGAAAATGAAAAACTGTTTTTT. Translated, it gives CSDSPSGRENEKLFF.

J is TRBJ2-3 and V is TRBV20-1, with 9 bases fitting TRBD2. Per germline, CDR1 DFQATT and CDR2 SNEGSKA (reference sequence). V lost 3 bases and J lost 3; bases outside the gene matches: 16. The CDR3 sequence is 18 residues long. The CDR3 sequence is CSASEYYVAGAPTDTQYF. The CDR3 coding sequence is TGCAGTGCTAGCGAATATTACGTAGCGGGGGCCCCAACAGATACGCAGTATTTT.

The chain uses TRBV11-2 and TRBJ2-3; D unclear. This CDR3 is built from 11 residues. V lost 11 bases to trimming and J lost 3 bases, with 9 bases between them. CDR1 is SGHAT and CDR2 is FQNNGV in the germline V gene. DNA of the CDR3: TGTGCCCTCTTGGGGACAGATACGCAGTATTTT. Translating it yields CALLGTDTQYF.

The DNA for the CDR3 is TGTGCCAGCAGCTCAGTTGATGGACTAGCGGGTTCCTACGAGCAGTACTTC. Amino acid sequence: CASSSVDGLAGSYEQYF. The V and J genes are TRBV7-9 and TRBJ2-4; 11 positions match TRBD2. Near its end, the DNA agrees better with TRBJ2-7, so the J call may be wrong. Germline-derived CDR1 and CDR2 are SEHNR and FQNEAQ (reference sequence). The CDR3 sequence is 17 residues long.

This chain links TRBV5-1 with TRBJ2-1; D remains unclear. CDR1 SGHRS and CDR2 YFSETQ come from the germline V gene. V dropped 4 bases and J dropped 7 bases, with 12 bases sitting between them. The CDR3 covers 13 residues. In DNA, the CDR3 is TGCGCCAGCAGCCAACCAGATGGAAATGAGCAGTTCTTC. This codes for CASSQPDGNEQFF.